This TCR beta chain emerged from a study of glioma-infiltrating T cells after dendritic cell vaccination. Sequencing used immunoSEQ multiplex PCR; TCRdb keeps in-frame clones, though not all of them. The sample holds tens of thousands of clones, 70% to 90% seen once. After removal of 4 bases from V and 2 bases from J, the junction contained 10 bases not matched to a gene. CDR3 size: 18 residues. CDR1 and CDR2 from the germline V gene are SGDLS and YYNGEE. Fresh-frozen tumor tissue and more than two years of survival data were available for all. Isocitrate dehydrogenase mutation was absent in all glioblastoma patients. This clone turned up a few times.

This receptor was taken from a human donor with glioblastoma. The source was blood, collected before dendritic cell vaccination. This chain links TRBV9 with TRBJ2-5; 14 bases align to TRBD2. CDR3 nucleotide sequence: TGTGCCAGCAGCCCCCCCCCGGGACTAGCGGGGGTTCAAGAGACCCAGTACTTC. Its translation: CASSPPPGLAGVQETQYF.